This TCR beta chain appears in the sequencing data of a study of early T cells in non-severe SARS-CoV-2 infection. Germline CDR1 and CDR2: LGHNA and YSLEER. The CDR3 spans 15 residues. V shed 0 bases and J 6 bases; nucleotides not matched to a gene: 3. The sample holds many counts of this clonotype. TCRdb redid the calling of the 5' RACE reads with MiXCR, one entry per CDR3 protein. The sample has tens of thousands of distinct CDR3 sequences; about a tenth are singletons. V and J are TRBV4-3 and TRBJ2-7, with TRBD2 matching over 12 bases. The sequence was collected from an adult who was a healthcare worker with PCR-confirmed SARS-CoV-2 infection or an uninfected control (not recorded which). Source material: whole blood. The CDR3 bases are TGCGCCAGCAGCCAAGAAACTAGCGGGGGGACCGAGCAGTACTTC. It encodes CASSQETSGGTEQYF.